These 22 T cell receptor beta chains were sequenced from one sample in a study of blood T cell repertoires in COVID-19. Sequencing was performed with immunoSEQ multiplex PCR; in TCRdb, only in-frame clones are kept and a portion is missing. This sample has about 440,000 clones, with 70% to 90% found just once. Sequenced input: peripheral blood. All receptors derive from a woman aged 45-60 years with COVID-19, enrolled during active disease.

The rearrangement links TRBV30 to TRBJ1-1; unclear D gene. CDR1 is GTSNPN, CDR2 SVGIG, per germline (reference sequence). V was shortened by 4 bases and J by 3 bases, with 12 bases between the two germline ends. The CDR3 totals 13 residues. The CDR3 spells CAWIPRTYTEAFF. The CDR3 coding sequence is TGTGCCTGGATCCCCAGAACGTACACTGAAGCTTTCTTT.

This rearrangement joins TRBV4-2 to TRBJ2-2, with D perhaps TRBD1 (5 bases). Germline lookup yields CDR1 LGHNA and CDR2 YNFKEQ. This CDR3 region has 15 residues. V was clipped by 0 bases and J by 5 bases, with 10 bases between them. CDR3 sequence: CASSQEDRATGELFF. In DNA, the CDR3 is TGTGCCAGCAGCCAAGAAGACAGAGCAACCGGGGAGCTGTTTTTT.

The V call is TRBV6-5, the J call TRBJ1-1; D unclear. The CDR3 is made up of 14 amino acids. The V gene's germline CDR1 is MNHEY and CDR2 SVGAGI. With 10 bases removed from V and 3 bases from J, the gap between germline ends came to 18 bases. The CDR3 loop reads CATHPLRADTEAFF. CDR3 nucleotides: TGTGCCACACACCCTTTGAGGGCGGACACTGAAGCTTTCTTT.

V is TRBV5-1 and J is TRBJ1-2; 8 bases match TRBD1. Germline V gives CDR1 SGHRS, CDR2 YFSETQ. The ends lost 0 bases at V and 4 bases at J; junction bases unmatched: 2. The CDR3 loop spans 14 amino acids. The DNA for the CDR3 is TGCGCCAGCAGCTTGGCGGACAGGGCCTATGGCTACACCTTC. It codes for CASSLADRAYGYTF.

The rearrangement uses TRBV19 and TRBJ1-5, with 7 bases aligning to TRBD1. V was pared by 5 bases and J by 5 bases, with 9 bases of the junction left unmatched. Germline CDR1 LNHDA, CDR2 SQIVND (reference sequence). The length of the CDR3 is 15 residues. For the CDR3, the DNA is TGTGCCAGTAGTCCCGACAGGGAATCTCATCAGCCCCAGCATTTT. This gives the protein CASSPDRESHQPQHF.

The chain combines TRBV5-5 with TRBJ1-1; no firm D call. The CDR3 spans 12 residues. Germline assignment: CDR1 SGHKS and CDR2 YYEKEE (reference sequence). V lost 2 bases and J lost 1, with 3 bases in between. This CDR3 reads CASSFRNTEAFF. As DNA, the CDR3 is TGTGCCAGCAGCTTTCGGAACACTGAAGCTTTCTTT.

The chain couples TRBV10-3 to TRBJ2-3, with 12 bases that match TRBD2. Losses at the gene ends were 10 bases for V and 10 bases for J; bases not matched to a gene: 15. CDR3 length: 15 residues. Germline CDR1 and CDR2: ENHRY and SYGVKD. The CDR3 DNA follows: TGTGCCACGTCTAGCGGGGGGGCTTATACGTCGGCGCAGTATTTT. Amino acid sequence: CATSSGGAYTSAQYF.

The CDR3 nucleotides are TGCGCCAGCAGCTCCGGACAGAGGAGCTACACCTTC. Translation gives CASSSGQRSYTF. The rearrangement links TRBV5-1 to TRBJ1-2, with D possibly TRBD1 on 6 matching bases. Germline-derived CDR1 and CDR2 are SGHRS and YFSETQ. The CDR3 spans 12 residues. The ends were cut back, 3 bases at V and 9 bases at J, with 12 bases in the middle.

This clone was detected once. This sequence joins TRBV7-9 and TRBJ2-3; 15 bases are shared with TRBD2. In germline, CDR1 is SEHNR, CDR2 FQNEAQ (reference sequence). This CDR3 comprises 16 residues. Unmatched junction bases numbered 5, after V lost 5 bases and J lost 5 bases. The CDR3 is CASSRTSGGAGDTQYF. The CDR3 DNA follows: TGTGCCAGCAGCCGGACTAGCGGGGGGGCTGGAGATACGCAGTATTTT.

The J gene is TRBJ1-2, the V gene TRBV9, with TRBD1 matching 9 bases. Losses at the gene ends were 3 bases for V and 5 bases for J; bases not matched to a gene: 11. Germline-derived CDR1 and CDR2 are SGDLS and YYNGEE. This CDR3 is 16 amino acids long. CDR3 in DNA: TGTGCCAGCAGCGGAGGGATTACACAGGGGGCATATGGCTACACCTTC. This encodes CASSGGITQGAYGYTF.

This chain connects TRBV4-1 to TRBJ1-4; D unresolved. Germline CDR1 MGHRA, CDR2 YSYEKL. V gave up 4 bases and J gave up 3 bases, with 12 bases separating them. The length of the CDR3 is 15 residues. Here the CDR3 reads CASSPSPQSNEKLFF. The CDR3 nucleotides read TGCGCCAGCAGCCCTTCCCCCCAGTCTAATGAAAAACTGTTTTTT.

This chain uses TRBV10-1 with TRBJ2-1; D is possibly TRBD2 (5 bases). The CDR3 spans 16 residues. The V end was cut by 5 bases, the J end by 4 bases, with 18 bases between. Looked up from germline, CDR1 is WNHNN and CDR2 is SYGVQD (reference sequence). CDR3 in amino acids: CASSPTEGTSYNEQFF. The DNA for the CDR3 is TGCGCCAGCAGTCCTACTGAGGGCACTTCTTACAATGAGCAGTTCTTC.

This rearrangement joins TRBV18 to TRBJ2-3; the D gene is possibly TRBD2 (6 bases). The CDR3 has 14 amino acids. The germline V gene has CDR1 KGHSH and CDR2 LQKENI. V was pared by 1 base and J by 1 base, with 6 bases between. The DNA for the CDR3 is TGTGCCAGCTCACCACGGGGGGGCACAGATACGCAGTATTTT. It encodes CASSPRGGTDTQYF.

As for this clone: A junction end diverges from the germline sequence, so it may reflect a read error. The rearrangement uses TRBV15 and TRBJ1-4; 10 bases are a match to TRBD1. This CDR3 has 15 amino acids. CDR1 LNHNV and CDR2 YYDKDF come from the germline V gene (reference sequence). The CDR3 loop is CATSRRQGAKEKLFF. The CDR3 nucleotides are TGTGCCACCAGCAGGCGACAGGGGGCTAAAGAAAAACTGTTTTTT.

The chain recombines TRBV4-1 with TRBJ1-1; D perhaps matches TRBD1 (5 bases). V was clipped by 4 bases and J by 0 bases, with 15 bases between them. The CDR3 has 16 residues. Per germline, CDR1 MGHRA and CDR2 YSYEKL. The CDR3 nucleotides read TGCGCCAGCAGCCGTGGGGACTCGACCTTGAACACTGAAGCTTTCTTT. This gives the protein CASSRGDSTLNTEAFF.

This chain joins TRBV5-1 and TRBJ2-7, with D perhaps TRBD2 (5 bases). Trimming took off 3 bases at V and 0 bases at J, with 16 bases between the two ends. The CDR3 loop spans 16 amino acids. CDR1 is SGHRS, CDR2 YFSETQ, per germline. The CDR3 region has the DNA TGCGCCAGCAGCTCCTTGGACTCCCTGAGCTCCTACGAGCAGTACTTC. Translated: CASSSLDSLSSYEQYF.

V and J are TRBV6-2 or TRBV6-3 and TRBJ2-7; a weak D match, TRBD2 (6 bases). Germline V gives CDR1 MNHEY, CDR2 SVGEGT. The CDR3 spans 15 residues. V lost 6 bases and J 0 bases, leaving 15 bases between the germline ends. The CDR3 reads CASSRGTAISYEQYF. The CDR3 DNA reads TGTGCCAGCAGCCGGGGGACTGCCATCTCCTACGAGCAGTACTTC.

Details on this clone: The identical CDR3 is also encoded by other nucleotide sequences in the sample. The rearrangement links TRBV5-1 to TRBJ1-2, with D hard to call. The CDR3 contains 12 residues. Germline V gene data show CDR1 as SGHRS and CDR2 as YFSETQ. The V gene lost 4 bases and the J gene lost 2 bases, with 6 bases spanning the gap. The CDR3 loop is CASSGRNYGYTF. CDR3 bases: TGCGCCAGCAGCGGCAGGAACTATGGCTACACCTTC.

The chain employs TRBV6-6 and TRBJ1-1, with 8 bases matching TRBD1. The trim removed 6 bases at V and 6 bases at J, leaving 9 bases unmatched. Germline V gene data show CDR1 as MNHNY and CDR2 as SVGAGI (reference sequence). The CDR3 length is 14 residues. The CDR3 sequence is CASRNRGEGAEAFF. In nucleotides, the CDR3 is TGTGCCAGCAGAAACAGGGGGGAAGGGGCTGAAGCTTTCTTT.

The chain's CDR3 is CASSPDRGWSYEQYF. The CDR3 DNA sequence: TGTGCCAGCAGTCCCGACAGGGGCTGGTCATACGAGCAGTACTTC. The chain combines TRBV28 with TRBJ2-7; 8 bases align to TRBD1. Per the germline V gene, CDR1 is MDHEN and CDR2 is SYDVKM. Losses at the gene ends were 5 bases for V and 4 bases for J; bases not matched to a gene: 10. The length of the CDR3 is 15 residues.

The J gene is TRBJ2-2, the V gene TRBV5-1, with D hard to call. This CDR3 contains 15 residues. Trimming stripped 3 bases from V and 0 bases from J, with 9 bases between. Germline V lookup: CDR1 SGHRS, CDR2 YFSETQ. The CDR3 sequence is CASSSTATNTGELFF. For the CDR3, the DNA is TGCGCCAGCAGCTCAACAGCAACGAACACCGGGGAGCTGTTTTTT.

The chain employs TRBV6-5 and TRBJ1-5; D is possibly TRBD1 (5 bases). V gave up 10 bases and J gave up 4 bases, with 20 bases separating them. The germline CDR1 and CDR2 sequences are MNHEY and SVGAGI. CDR3 size: 15 residues. The CDR3 DNA is TGTGCCACCAGGACATCGGGACTGCATAATCAGCCCCAGCATTTT. It translates to CATRTSGLHNQPQHF.